This T cell receptor beta chain was captured in a study of OX40 agonist ivuxolimab in advanced cancers. Data came from immunoSEQ multiplex PCR; TCRdb stores just in-frame clones and leaves some out. Of about 100,000 clones listed, 85% to 95% are singletons. With V trimmed by 6 bases and J by 7 bases, 10 bases remained unmatched. CDR3 length: 15 amino acids. Germline-derived CDR1 and CDR2 are SGHTA and FQGTGA. In its sample, this clone was seen once. The sample was CD4+ or CD8+ T cells sorted from blood, taken in a trial of the OX40 agonist ivuxolimab. This sequence was found in an adult with an advanced solid tumor such as melanoma, head and neck, liver or kidney cancer. The rearrangement joins TRBV7-3 to TRBJ1-2, with 11 nucleotides matching TRBD1. CDR3 nucleotide sequence: TGTGCCAGCAGTTCCCTAGGACAGGGGGCACGTGGCTACACCTTC. It encodes CASSSLGQGARGYTF.